This T cell receptor beta chain was retrieved from a study of shared clonotypes between healthy human individuals. TCRdb keeps only in-frame clones here, not all; method: immunoSEQ multiplex PCR. The sample gives around 500,000 clones, about 82% of which show up once; roughly 13% is in the top ten. Trimming removed 7 bases from V and 6 bases from J; junction bases left unmatched: 9. CDR1 SEHNR and CDR2 FQNEAQ come from the germline V gene (reference sequence). The CDR3 is 15 amino acids. V usage is TRBV7-9 and J usage is TRBJ2-2; 9 bases fit TRBD1. The source material was PBMCs. This TCR came from a woman in her thirties or forties in good health. Some clones in this sample may be carry-over from other donors' samples. The CDR3 nucleotides read TGTGCCAGCACCTCCGGGACAGGGATGGCCGGGGAGCTGTTTTTT. Amino acids: CASTSGTGMAGELFF. The full variable domain, its missing parts supplied by reference TRBV7-9 and TRBJ2-2, is DTGVSQNPRHKITKRGQNVTFRCDPISEHNRLYWYRQTLGQGPEFLTYFQNEAQLEKSRLLSDRFSAERPKGSFSTLEIQRTEQGDSAMYLCASTSGTGMAGELFFGEGSRLTVL.